The next 11 T cell receptor beta chains were all read from a single sample in a study of blood T cells in healthy people across ages. Sample-barcoded 5' priming and a J-beta primer mix drove a second PCR of about 6 to 12 cycles. TCRdb reanalysed the 5' RACE reads using MiXCR and keeps one entry per CDR3 protein. The table includes roughly 1,300,000 distinct CDR3 sequences, roughly 59% detected once. Sequencing was performed on blood. These receptors were taken from a man aged 18 to 30 in good health.

This clonotype was counted between two and nine times. The chain links TRBV29-1 to TRBJ2-3; perhaps TRBD1 as D (7 bases). The V end lost 8 bases, the J end lost 8 bases, and 20 bases lay between the germline ends. There are 13 residues in the CDR3. Germline CDR1 SQVTM, CDR2 ANQGSEA. The CDR3 here is CSPVGGSGGTQYF. In nucleotides, the CDR3 is TGCAGCCCGGTGGGGGGTTCAGGGGGTACGCAGTATTTT.

This chain joins TRBV9 and TRBJ2-7; D might be TRBD1 (6 bases). V was shortened by 5 bases and J by 2 bases, with 14 bases between the two germline ends. CDR1 and CDR2 from the germline V gene are SGDLS and YYNGEE. CDR3 length equals 14 residues. CDR3 DNA: TGTGCCAGCAGTGCCCGGGACAAGCCCTACGAGCAGTACTTC. Translated, it gives CASSARDKPYEQYF.

The chain carries TRBV20-1 and TRBJ2-1; possible D gene TRBD1, 7 bases. The germline gives CDR1 DFQATT, CDR2 SNEGSKA (reference sequence). The germline V and J ends were trimmed by 2 bases and 6 bases, with 17 bases remaining between them. The CDR3 length is 15 residues. The CDR3 bases are TGCAGTGCTAGAAGGAGGGGGCAGGTTGGCAATGAGCAGTTCTTC. Its translation is CSARRRGQVGNEQFF.

V and J are TRBV7-9 and TRBJ1-5; D not certain. The germline V gene has CDR1 SEHNR and CDR2 FQNEAQ (reference sequence). The CDR3 has 13 residues. Trimming cost V 6 bases and J 5 bases, with 11 bases left between them. In DNA, the CDR3 is TGTGCCAGCAGTGGCAGTCCCCATCAGCCCCAGCATTTT. Its protein product is CASSGSPHQPQHF.

The chain has TRBV10-3 and TRBJ1-2; D might be TRBD1 (5 bases). The germline CDR1 and CDR2 sequences are ENHRY and SYGVKD. Trimming removed 7 bases from V and 6 bases from J, with 21 bases in between. The CDR3 is 15 amino acids. This CDR3 is CAITDSGRQRHGYTF. DNA for the CDR3: TGTGCCATCACCGACAGTGGACGTCAGCGCCATGGCTACACCTTC.

The genes are TRBV27 and TRBJ2-5, with D possibly matching TRBD2 (6 bases). Trimming took 4 bases from V and 11 from J, leaving 23 bases between them. The CDR3 is made up of 15 amino acids. Germline V gives CDR1 MNHEY, CDR2 SMNVEV (reference sequence). For the CDR3, the DNA is TGTGCCAGCAGTTCTCCGGGTGTACCTACGGGGGAGCAGTACTTC. It yields the protein CASSSPGVPTGEQYF.

V gene TRBV6-5 combines with J gene TRBJ2-3; no definite D call. V was cut by 5 bases and J by 5 bases, with 8 bases left in between. The CDR3 length is 12 residues. The germline V gene encodes CDR1 MNHEY and CDR2 SVGAGI. The CDR3 here is CASSAGKDTQYF. CDR3 DNA: TGTGCCAGCAGTGCCGGAAAAGATACGCAGTATTTT.

The chain employs TRBV7-2 and TRBJ2-7; 10 bases fit TRBD2. The CDR3 extends over 15 amino acids. CDR1 and CDR2 from the germline V gene are SGHTA and FQGNSA. J lost 4 bases, V lost 3 bases, and 6 bases had no gene match. CDR3 protein: CASSFPTSGEYEQYF. The CDR3 bases are TGTGCCAGCAGCTTTCCTACTAGCGGGGAGTACGAGCAGTACTTC.

V is TRBV11-1 and J is TRBJ2-1; TRBD2 is a possible D gene (6 bases). V was shortened by 4 bases and J by 2 bases, with 15 bases between the two germline ends. The CDR3 length is 16 residues. CDR1 is SGHAT, CDR2 FQDESV, per germline (reference sequence). The CDR3 bases are TGTGCCAGCAGCTCCAAGCCGGGACTCACCTACAATGAGCAGTTCTTC. It translates to CASSSKPGLTYNEQFF.

At least ten counts were recorded for this clonotype. The rearrangement joins TRBV7-2 to TRBJ1-1; D may be TRBD1 (6 bases). The CDR3 spans 15 residues. V was cut by 5 bases and J by 4 bases, with 17 bases left in between. Germline-derived CDR1 and CDR2 are SGHTA and FQGNSA. The CDR3 loop is CASSRQLGGSTEAFF. The CDR3 DNA is TGTGCCAGCAGCCGACAGTTAGGGGGGAGCACTGAAGCTTTCTTT.

V usage is TRBV20-1 and J usage is TRBJ2-4, with a weak D call TRBD1 (6 bases). Germline CDR1 reads DFQATT; CDR2 reads SNEGSKA (reference sequence). The CDR3 runs 15 residues. V lost 6 bases to trimming and J lost 0 bases, with 15 bases between them. The CDR3 is CSAPPEGVAKNIQYF. CDR3 nucleotides: TGCAGTGCCCCTCCCGAGGGGGTAGCCAAAAACATTCAGTACTTC.